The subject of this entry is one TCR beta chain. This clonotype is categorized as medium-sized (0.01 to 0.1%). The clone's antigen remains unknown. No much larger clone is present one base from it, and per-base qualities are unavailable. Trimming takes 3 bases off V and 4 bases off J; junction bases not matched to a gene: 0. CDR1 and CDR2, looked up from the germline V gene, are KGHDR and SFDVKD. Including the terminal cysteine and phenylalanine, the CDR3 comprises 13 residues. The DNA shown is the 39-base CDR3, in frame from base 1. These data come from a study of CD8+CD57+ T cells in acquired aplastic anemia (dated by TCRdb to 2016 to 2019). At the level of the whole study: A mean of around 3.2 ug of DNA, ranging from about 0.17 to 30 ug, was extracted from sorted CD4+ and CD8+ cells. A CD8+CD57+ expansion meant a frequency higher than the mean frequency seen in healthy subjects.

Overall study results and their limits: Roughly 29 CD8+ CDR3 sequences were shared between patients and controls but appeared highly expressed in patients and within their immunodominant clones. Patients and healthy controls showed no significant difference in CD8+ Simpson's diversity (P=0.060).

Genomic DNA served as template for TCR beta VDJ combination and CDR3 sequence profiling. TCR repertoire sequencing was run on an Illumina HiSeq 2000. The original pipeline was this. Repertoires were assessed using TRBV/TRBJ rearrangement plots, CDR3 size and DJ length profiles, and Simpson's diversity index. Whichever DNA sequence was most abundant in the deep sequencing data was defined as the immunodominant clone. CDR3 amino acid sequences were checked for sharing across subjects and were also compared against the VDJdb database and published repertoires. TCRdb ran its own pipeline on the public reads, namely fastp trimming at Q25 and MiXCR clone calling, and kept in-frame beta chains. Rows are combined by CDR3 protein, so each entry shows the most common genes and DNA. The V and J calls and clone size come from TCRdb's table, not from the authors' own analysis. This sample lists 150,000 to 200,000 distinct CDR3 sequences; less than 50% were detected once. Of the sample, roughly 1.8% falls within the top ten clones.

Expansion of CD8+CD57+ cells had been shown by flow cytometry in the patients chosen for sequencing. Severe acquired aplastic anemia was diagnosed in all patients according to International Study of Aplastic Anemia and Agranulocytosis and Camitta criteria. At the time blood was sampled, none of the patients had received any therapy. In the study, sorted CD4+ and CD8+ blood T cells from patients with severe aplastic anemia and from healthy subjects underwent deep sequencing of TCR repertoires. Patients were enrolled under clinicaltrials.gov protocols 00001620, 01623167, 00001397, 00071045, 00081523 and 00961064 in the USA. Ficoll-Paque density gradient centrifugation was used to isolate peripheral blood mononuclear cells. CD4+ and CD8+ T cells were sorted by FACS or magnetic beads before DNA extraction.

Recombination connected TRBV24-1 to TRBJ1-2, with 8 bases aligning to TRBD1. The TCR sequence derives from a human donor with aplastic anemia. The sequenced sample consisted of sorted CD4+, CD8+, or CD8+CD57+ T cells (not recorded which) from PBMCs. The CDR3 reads CATSDQGAYGYTF. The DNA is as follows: TGTGCCACCAGTGATCAGGGGGCCTATGGCTACACCTTC.